Presented here are 16 T cell receptor beta chains from one specimen sequenced in a study of OX40 agonist ivuxolimab in advanced cancers. Library preparation employed the immunoSEQ multiplex PCR assay. The immuneACCESS repertoire file appears here via TCRdb, limited to in-frame rearrangements. These files lack a portion of the clones; in checked studies, under half of the deficit traces to unresolved V genes, and the cause of the others is not known. For this sample the table gives more than 60,000 clones, of which around 83% were detected only once. About 3.2% of the sample goes to the ten largest clones. The sample was CD4+ or CD8+ T cells sorted from blood, taken in a trial of the OX40 agonist ivuxolimab. The origin of the receptors is an adult with an advanced solid tumor such as melanoma, head and neck, liver or kidney cancer.

V usage is TRBV2 and J usage is TRBJ2-1; D may correspond to TRBD1 or TRBD2 (5 bases each). The V end lost 3 bases, the J end lost 6 bases, and 9 bases lay between the germline ends. The CDR3 runs 13 residues. Germline values: CDR1 SNHLY, CDR2 FYNNEI. This CDR3 reads CASSEGTGNEQFF. CDR3 nucleotides: TGTGCCAGCAGTGAGGGGACGGGCAATGAGCAGTTCTTC.

As for this clone: The junction departs from germline at one end; a sequencing error may be responsible. J is TRBJ2-1 and V is TRBV7-7; tentative D call: TRBD1 (5 bases). The CDR3 has 13 residues. The germline CDR1 and CDR2 sequences are SSHAT and FNYEAQ (reference sequence). This chain's CDR3 is CASSLAGNNEQFF. In nucleotides, the CDR3 is TGTGCTAGCAGCTTAGCAGGGAACAATGAGCAGTTCTTC.

The genes are TRBV11-3 and TRBJ1-2; possibly TRBD1 for D (5 bases). V lost 5 bases and J lost 4, with 11 bases in between. The CDR3 has 13 amino acids. The V gene's germline CDR1 is SGHNT and CDR2 YENEEA. CDR3 coding DNA: TGTGCCAGCAGCCCCCGACAGAGCTATGGCTACACCTTC. Translation gives CASSPRQSYGYTF.

This clone was seen a single time. J is TRBJ2-5 and V is TRBV11-2, with D possibly being TRBD1 (6 bases). V lost 4 bases, J lost 1 base, and 10 bases lay in between. The V gene's germline CDR1 is SGHAT and CDR2 FQNNGV. The length of the CDR3 is 14 residues. CDR3 DNA sequence: TGTGCCAGCAGCTGGAGGACAGCCCAAGAGACCCAGTACTTC. This encodes CASSWRTAQETQYF.

The chain couples TRBV18 to TRBJ1-1; D call uncertain. CDR1 KGHSH and CDR2 LQKENI come from the germline V gene. The CDR3 extends over 13 amino acids. V was trimmed by 3 bases and J by 10 bases, leaving 15 bases between them. The CDR3 loop reads CASSPIDLEGAFF. The CDR3 DNA is TGTGCCAGCTCACCGATCGACCTGGAGGGAGCTTTCTTT. Full variable domain (outside the CDR3, taken from reference TRBV18 and TRBJ1-1): NAGVMQNPRHLVRRRGQEARLRCSPMKGHSHVYWYRQLPEEGLKFMVYLQKENIIDESGMPKERFSAEFPKEGPSILRIQQVVRGDSAAYFCASSPIDLEGAFFGQGTRLTVV.

V usage is TRBV5-4 and J usage is TRBJ2-6; D is tentatively TRBD1 or TRBD2 (5 bases each). Germline V gene sequence: CDR1 SGHNT, CDR2 YYREEE (reference sequence). V was trimmed by 4 bases and J by 3 bases, leaving 11 bases between them. The CDR3 loop spans 15 amino acids. The CDR3 is CASSRWGSGANVLTF. The CDR3 coding sequence is TGTGCCAGCAGCCGTTGGGGGAGTGGGGCCAACGTCCTGACTTTC.

This chain links TRBV19 with TRBJ1-1; 8 nucleotides line up with TRBD1. This CDR3 region has 15 residues. Trimming cost V 9 bases and J 3 bases; bases outside gene matches: 12. Germline V gives CDR1 LNHDA, CDR2 SQIVND (reference sequence). This chain's CDR3 is CASRPLQGGDTEAFF. CDR3 in DNA: TGTGCCAGCCGACCCCTACAGGGGGGGGACACTGAAGCTTTCTTT. Filled out from reference TRBV19 and TRBJ1-1, the complete variable domain reads DGGITQSPKYLFRKEGQNVTLSCEQNLNHDAMYWYRQDPGQGLRLIYYSQIVNDFQKGDIAEGYSVSREKKESFPLTVTSAQKNPTAFYLCASRPLQGGDTEAFFGQGTRLTVV.

This clone occurred once. The chain employs TRBV9 and TRBJ2-7; 10 nucleotides match TRBD1. The CDR3 extends over 16 amino acids. In germline, CDR1 is SGDLS, CDR2 YYNGEE. V was clipped by 2 bases and J by 6 bases; unmatched bases: 11. The CDR3 sequence is CASSVHTTGGQGEQYF. The CDR3 DNA reads as TGTGCCAGCAGCGTTCACACGACAGGGGGCCAGGGCGAGCAGTACTTC.

This sequence joins TRBV28 and TRBJ1-1, with unresolved D. The germline CDR1 and CDR2 sequences are MDHEN and SYDVKM. V shed 6 bases and J shed 1 base, with 9 bases lying between them. This CDR3 is 13 amino acids long. The CDR3 sequence is CASSFGWNTEAFF. The CDR3 DNA is TGTGCCAGCAGCTTTGGCTGGAACACTGAAGCTTTCTTT.

This chain connects TRBV11-2 to TRBJ1-5, with 7 bases that match TRBD1. The CDR3 sequence is 15 residues long. CDR1 is SGHAT, CDR2 FQNNGV, per germline. J was trimmed by 5 bases and V by 4 bases; bases with no gene match: 8. In DNA form, the CDR3 reads TGTGCCAGCAGCTCCCGACAGGGCCCCTATCAGCCCCAGCATTTT. It codes for CASSSRQGPYQPQHF.

This chain connects TRBV5-1 to TRBJ2-3, with 7 bases identical to TRBD2. The germline gives CDR1 SGHRS, CDR2 YFSETQ. The CDR3 extends over 17 amino acids. The V segment lost 7 bases and the J segment 1 base; nucleotides outside the gene matches: 15. Here the CDR3 DNA reads TGCGCCAGCCAACCCACCACAAGCGGGGCTGGCACAGATACGCAGTATTTT. Its protein product is CASQPTTSGAGTDTQYF.

About this clone: At the DNA level, this CDR3 is encoded by other sequences in the same sample as well. V is TRBV5-1 and J is TRBJ2-5, with 7 positions matching TRBD1. With 0 bases clipped from V and 1 base from J, the junction kept 0 bases outside the gene matches. The CDR3 spans 14 residues. Germline CDR1 reads SGHRS; CDR2 reads YFSETQ. The CDR3 DNA reads as TGCGCCAGCAGCTTGGGACAGGGCCAAGAGACCCAGTACTTC. Translation: CASSLGQGQETQYF.

This chain uses TRBV7-2 with TRBJ1-6, with D unclear. In germline, CDR1 is SGHTA, CDR2 FQGNSA. The CDR3 extends over 15 amino acids. The germline V and J ends were trimmed by 0 bases and 8 bases, with 11 bases remaining between them. CDR3 sequence (DNA): TGTGCCAGCAGCTTAGCCGTCTTTTCCGATTCACCCCTCCACTTT. Translated: CASSLAVFSDSPLHF.

This chain links TRBV5-1 with TRBJ1-2, with unresolved D. Per the germline V gene, CDR1 is SGHRS and CDR2 is YFSETQ. Trimming shortened V by 5 bases and J by 2 bases, and 13 bases separated the two germline ends. The CDR3 extends over 14 amino acids. The CDR3 here is CASSLRETNYGYTF. The CDR3 DNA follows: TGCGCCAGCAGTCTAAGGGAGACGAACTATGGCTACACCTTC.

CDR3 nucleotide sequence: TGTGCCAGCAGTGCGCAGGGACAGCGCTATAATGAAAAACTGTTTTTT. It codes for CASSAQGQRYNEKLFF. The V call is TRBV25-1, the J call TRBJ1-4, with 7 bases that match TRBD1. The germline CDR1 and CDR2 sequences are MGHDK and SYGVNS. CDR3 length equals 16 residues. V lost 4 bases, J lost 4 bases, and 9 bases stayed unmatched. The variable domain in full, with the rest retrieved from reference TRBV25-1 and TRBJ1-4, is EADIYQTPRYLVIGTGKKITLECSQTMGHDKMYWYQQDPGMELHLIHYSYGVNSTEKGDLSSESTVSRIRTEHFPLTLESARPSHTSQYLCASSAQGQRYNEKLFFGSGTQLSVL.

The chain links TRBV6-6 to TRBJ2-5; D may be TRBD2 (5 bases). CDR1 MNHNY and CDR2 SVGAGI come from the germline V gene (reference sequence). The CDR3 is 16 amino acids. V was shortened by 6 bases and J by 1 base, with 18 bases between the two germline ends. The CDR3 loop reads CASSIKTTGFQETQYF. The CDR3 bases are TGTGCCAGCAGCATTAAAACAACGGGATTCCAAGAGACCCAGTACTTC.